These 25 T cell receptor beta chains share one sample of origin, sequenced in a study of blood T cell repertoires in COVID-19. Sequenced by immunoSEQ multiplex PCR; TCRdb stores in-frame clones only, minus some. The profile shows more than 350,000 clones, 85% to 90% of them singletons. The material sequenced was PBMCs or T cells enriched from blood (not recorded which). These receptors were obtained from a man aged 18 to 30 who had recovered from COVID-19.

V gene TRBV19 combines with J gene TRBJ1-1; the D gene is possibly TRBD1 (5 bases). V lost 5 bases, J lost 0 bases, and 10 bases lay in between. Germline CDR1 reads LNHDA; CDR2 reads SQIVND (reference sequence). The CDR3 runs 14 residues. The CDR3 here is CASSSRQMNTEAFF. Written as DNA, the CDR3 is TGTGCCAGTAGTTCAAGACAGATGAACACTGAAGCTTTCTTT. Filled out from reference TRBV19 and TRBJ1-1, the complete variable domain reads DGGITQSPKYLFRKEGQNVTLSCEQNLNHDAMYWYRQDPGQGLRLIYYSQIVNDFQKGDIAEGYSVSREKKESFPLTVTSAQKNPTAFYLCASSSRQMNTEAFFGQGTRLTVV.

In this sample, this clone turned up a few times. The gene calls are TRBV4-1 and TRBJ1-5, with TRBD1 matching 9 bases. With 2 bases clipped from V and 5 bases from J, the junction kept 7 bases outside the gene matches. This CDR3 is built from 16 residues. From germline, CDR1 is MGHRA and CDR2 YSYEKL. The CDR3 here is CASSQSPGTGYQPQHF. CDR3 in DNA: TGCGCCAGCAGCCAAAGTCCCGGGACAGGGTATCAGCCCCAGCATTTT.

This clone was found once. The rearrangement joins TRBV20-1 to TRBJ2-5, with D possibly matching TRBD2 (6 bases). V was shortened by 3 bases and J by 5 bases, with 13 bases between the two germline ends. CDR1 is DFQATT, CDR2 SNEGSKA, per germline (reference sequence). This CDR3 region has 13 residues. CDR3 sequence: CSASLGGKETQYF. The CDR3 nucleotides are TGCAGTGCTAGTCTGGGGGGAAAGGAGACCCAGTACTTC.

The V and J genes are TRBV3-1 (or the pseudogene TRBV3-2) and TRBJ1-2; D gene ambiguous. Trimming pared 4 bases from V and 2 bases from J, leaving 20 bases between. Germline loops: CDR1 LGHDT, CDR2 YNNKEL (reference sequence). This CDR3 spans 17 amino acids. The DNA of the CDR3 is TGTGCCAGCAGCCGAGAAGACTCGGGAGGCCAAAACTATGGCTACACCTTC. This codes for CASSREDSGGQNYGYTF.

The rearrangement uses TRBV7-2 and TRBJ1-1; 12 bases align to TRBD1. The V gene end was trimmed by 3 bases and the J gene end by 6 bases; junction bases not matched to a gene: 8. The length of the CDR3 is 16 residues. Germline V CDR1 and CDR2: SGHTA, FQGNSA. Written as DNA, the CDR3 is TGTGCCAGCAGCTTCCCGGGACAGGGGGCTCGAGCTGAAGCTTTCTTT. This sequence encodes CASSFPGQGARAEAFF.

The rearrangement joins TRBV12-3 or TRBV12-4 to TRBJ1-2; perhaps TRBD1 as D (5 bases). This CDR3 is built from 13 residues. The V end was cut by 3 bases, the J end by 6 bases, with 11 bases between. For the CDR3, the DNA is TGTGCCAGCAGTTTTGGCAGGGTTGATGGCTACACCTTC. It specifies CASSFGRVDGYTF.

This clone was picked up one time. J is TRBJ2-7 and V is TRBV6-2 or TRBV6-3; 8 bases match TRBD2. The CDR3 runs to 14 residues. Germline V gene data show CDR1 as MNHEY and CDR2 as SVGEGT. The V and J ends lost 5 bases and 5 bases, in that order; junction bases with no gene match: 8. CDR3: CASSRAAGEDEQYF. The DNA for the CDR3 is TGTGCCAGCAGTCGGGCAGCGGGAGAGGACGAGCAGTACTTC.

This chain joins TRBV4-1 and TRBJ1-3, with D possibly matching TRBD1 (5 bases). The germline V and J ends were trimmed by 3 bases and 0 bases, with 9 bases remaining between them. CDR1 MGHRA and CDR2 YSYEKL come from the germline V gene. The CDR3 is 15 amino acids. In nucleotides, the CDR3 is TGCGCCAGCAGCCATCTCGGGGGCTCTGGAAACACCATATATTTT. Protein product: CASSHLGGSGNTIYF.

J is TRBJ2-5 and V is TRBV2, with a weak D call TRBD2 (7 bases). This CDR3 spans 16 amino acids. Trimming pared 0 bases from V and 4 bases from J, leaving 15 bases between. Germline V gives CDR1 SNHLY, CDR2 FYNNEI. The CDR3 loop is CASSEAGGALIETQYF. For the CDR3, the DNA is TGTGCCAGCAGTGAAGCGGGGGGGGCTTTGATAGAGACCCAGTACTTC.

The chain has TRBV12-5 and TRBJ1-1; unclear D gene. Trimming cost V 5 bases and J 1 base, with 8 bases left between them. The CDR3 has 13 amino acids. Germline V CDR1 and CDR2: LGHNT, FRNRAP. The CDR3 here is CASGPTGNTEAFF. CDR3 in DNA: TGTGCTAGTGGTCCAACTGGGAACACTGAAGCTTTCTTT.

This clone was observed a few times. The V and J genes are TRBV18 and TRBJ2-7, with a weak D call TRBD1 (6 bases). V shed 3 bases and J shed 3 bases, with 9 bases lying between them. From germline, CDR1 is KGHSH and CDR2 LQKENI. The CDR3 sequence is 13 residues long. CDR3 coding DNA: TGTGCCAGCTCACCCAGGGGCGACTACGAGCAGTACTTC. It specifies CASSPRGDYEQYF.

The J gene is TRBJ2-7, the V gene TRBV4-1, with 7 bases aligning to TRBD2. The V segment lost 0 bases and the J segment 4 bases; nucleotides outside the gene matches: 6. CDR3 length: 15 residues. CDR1 is MGHRA and CDR2 is YSYEKL in the germline V gene. The CDR3 is CASSQEGGSFYEQYF. CDR3 in DNA: TGCGCCAGCAGCCAAGAGGGCGGGAGCTTTTACGAGCAGTACTTC.

This clone was observed a handful of times. J is TRBJ2-7 and V is TRBV5-4; TRBD1 matches at 7 bases. This CDR3 has 14 amino acids. Trimming took 5 bases from V and 2 from J; bases not matched to a gene: 7. Germline CDR1 SGHNT, CDR2 YYREEE (reference sequence). CDR3 DNA: TGTGCCAGCAGAACCCGGGACAGTGCCTACGAGCAGTACTTC. This gives the protein CASRTRDSAYEQYF.

The rearrangement joins TRBV3-1 (or the pseudogene TRBV3-2) to TRBJ2-1, with 10 bases that match TRBD1. V gave up 4 bases and J gave up 4 bases; unmatched junction bases: 4. The CDR3 contains 15 residues. Germline values: CDR1 LGHDT, CDR2 YNNKEL (reference sequence). CDR3 DNA: TGTGCCAGCAGCCCAGACAGGGGGCATTACAATGAGCAGTTCTTC. This encodes CASSPDRGHYNEQFF.

The J gene is TRBJ2-7, the V gene TRBV13; 8 bases are shared with TRBD1. The J segment lost 0 bases and the V segment lost 4 bases, leaving 8 bases of the junction unmatched. CDR3 length equals 16 residues. CDR1 PRHDT and CDR2 FYEKMQ come from the germline V gene (reference sequence). The CDR3 spells CASSWDRWGSSYEQYF. The CDR3 DNA sequence: TGTGCCAGCAGCTGGGACAGGTGGGGTTCCTCCTACGAGCAGTACTTC.

The genes are TRBV6-5 and TRBJ1-2, with 9 bases lining up with TRBD1. This CDR3 is 12 amino acids long. Germline-derived CDR1 and CDR2 are MNHEY and SVGAGI. Trimming cost V 9 bases and J 7 bases; bases outside gene matches: 6. The CDR3 DNA reads as TGTGCCAGTATGACAGGGGGAGGTGGCTACACCTTC. This gives the protein CASMTGGGGYTF.

This clone showed up just a few times. The chain couples TRBV5-1 to TRBJ2-3; possibly TRBD2 for D (5 bases). The CDR3 is 14 amino acids. Trimming removed 0 bases at V and 2 bases at J, with 7 bases between. Looked up from germline, CDR1 is SGHRS and CDR2 is YFSETQ. The CDR3, as DNA: TGCGCCAGCAGCTTGGCCGGGATCACAGATACGCAGTATTTT. The encoded protein is CASSLAGITDTQYF.

The rearrangement links TRBV10-3 to TRBJ2-7, with 8 bases identical to TRBD1. The CDR3 has 15 amino acids. The germline V gene has CDR1 ENHRY and CDR2 SYGVKD. V was clipped by 9 bases and J by 1 base; unmatched bases: 11. The CDR3, as DNA: TGTGCCATAGGACAGGGCCTACCAGAGTCCTACGAGCAGTACTTC. Translation gives CAIGQGLPESYEQYF.

V and J are TRBV3-1 (or the pseudogene TRBV3-2) and TRBJ1-1; a weak D match, TRBD1 (6 bases). Germline V lookup: CDR1 LGHDT, CDR2 YNNKEL (reference sequence). Trimming cost V 3 bases and J 3 bases, with 11 bases left between them. The CDR3 totals 14 residues. CDR3 bases: TGTGCCAGCAGCCACCTGAACAGGGACACTGAAGCTTTCTTT. It codes for CASSHLNRDTEAFF.

Comment on this clone: Different DNA sequences within this sample yield the same CDR3. This chain uses TRBV7-2 with TRBJ1-2; no clear D. The V gene lost 5 bases and the J gene lost 2 bases, with 9 bases spanning the gap. Germline-derived CDR1 and CDR2 are SGHTA and FQGNSA. This CDR3 region has 13 residues. The CDR3 DNA follows: TGTGCCAGCAGCCCAGACAAAAACTATGGCTACACCTTC. As protein: CASSPDKNYGYTF.

This clone was seen only a few times. In nucleotides, the CDR3 is TGTGCCAGCAGCACAGGACAGGGGGGTAGGGACACTGAAGCTTTCTTT. Its translation: CASSTGQGGRDTEAFF. The chain is built from TRBV5-4 and TRBJ1-1; 10 bases agree with TRBD1. Trimming took 4 bases from V and 3 from J; bases not matched to a gene: 9. The CDR3 contains 16 residues. Germline lookup yields CDR1 SGHNT and CDR2 YYREEE (reference sequence). Filled out from reference TRBV5-4 and TRBJ1-1, the complete variable domain reads ETGVTQSPTHLIKTRGQQVTLRCSSQSGHNTVSWYQQALGQGPQFIFQYYREEENGRGNFPPRFSGLQFPNYSSELNVNALELDDSALYLCASSTGQGGRDTEAFFGQGTRLTVV.

The chain employs TRBV14 and TRBJ2-5; TRBD2 matches 8 bases. V shed 2 bases and J 3 bases; nucleotides not matched to a gene: 2. Germline lookup yields CDR1 SGHDN and CDR2 FVKESK. This CDR3 spans 14 amino acids. CDR3 amino acids: CASSQSGGEETQYF. As DNA, the CDR3 is TGTGCCAGCAGCCAATCGGGGGGGGAAGAGACCCAGTACTTC.

This clone was seen once. CDR3 nucleotides: TGTGCCACCAAAGACAGGAAGTACATTCAGTACTTC. This sequence encodes CATKDRKYIQYF. This rearrangement joins TRBV21-1 to TRBJ2-4; the DNA was not compared with TRBD1, the D call given in the table. TRBV21-1 is a listed pseudogene. The CDR3 extends over 12 amino acids.

This chain links TRBV7-9 with TRBJ1-5; D unclear. Trimming removed 1 base from V and 4 bases from J, with 11 bases in between. Per the germline V gene, CDR1 is SEHNR and CDR2 is FQNEAQ (reference sequence). The CDR3 covers 15 residues. The chain's CDR3 is CASSLGVNGNQPQHF. CDR3 nucleotides: TGTGCCAGCAGCTTAGGTGTAAACGGGAATCAGCCCCAGCATTTT. Full variable domain (rest looked up from reference TRBV7-9 and TRBJ1-5): DTGVSQNPRHKITKRGQNVTFRCDPISEHNRLYWYRQTLGQGPEFLTYFQNEAQLEKSRLLSDRFSAERPKGSFSTLEIQRTEQGDSAMYLCASSLGVNGNQPQHFGDGTRLSIL.

This clone was seen once. This chain joins TRBV2 and TRBJ2-3, with 11 bases that match TRBD1. V was clipped by 2 bases and J by 1 base; unmatched bases: 11. Germline V gene sequence: CDR1 SNHLY, CDR2 FYNNEI. The CDR3 runs 19 residues. This chain's CDR3 is CASSEWGQGGYWRTDTQYF. The CDR3 coding sequence is TGTGCCAGCAGTGAATGGGGACAGGGGGGATATTGGCGCACAGATACGCAGTATTTT.